This is a list of T cell receptor beta chains from one sample in a study of T cell repertoires in cytomegalovirus infection. TCRdb itself ran the reads through MiXCR, one entry per CDR3 protein. The sample yields hundreds of thousands of distinct CDR3 sequences, around 35% seen once. These receptors have no known antigen. The sample was cultured PBMCs, taken from culture after CMV antigen stimulation. The receptors were sampled from a human donor in good health (CMV status not recorded). Some clones in this sample may be carry-over from other donors' samples. Each CDR3 is given with its conserved first and last residue. Fields, in order: clone size, V gene, J gene, CDR3 length, D gene, CDR3 DNA, CDR3 protein. A D gene is named only where the DNA matches it firmly. Some rows mark clone size as missing; the rest say once, few, many or name a class of expanded clone.

clone_size: -
v_call: TRBV7-6
j_call: TRBJ2-3
cdr3_length: 18
d_call: TRBD2
cdr3_nt: TGTGCCAGCAGCTTTGGGACTAGCGGGAGTCATTCTGCAGATACGCAGTATTTT
cdr3_aa: CASSFGTSGSHSADTQYF

clone_size: many
v_call: TRBV7-2
j_call: TRBJ2-5
cdr3_length: 16
d_call: -
cdr3_nt: TGTGCCAGCAGCTTAGCAGGCGGTTCTAGTCAAGAGACCCAGTACTTC
cdr3_aa: CASSLAGGSSQETQYF

clone_size: -
v_call: TRBV7-8
j_call: TRBJ1-2
cdr3_length: 15
d_call: TRBD1
cdr3_nt: TGTGCCAGCAGCCTGGGACAGGGGACGCCCTATGGCTACACCTTC
cdr3_aa: CASSLGQGTPYGYTF

clone_size: few
v_call: TRBV7-2
j_call: TRBJ2-4
cdr3_length: 13
d_call: -
cdr3_nt: TGTGCCAGCAGCTTGCCCGGGGGTGACATTCAGTACTTC
cdr3_aa: CASSLPGGDIQYF

clone_size: -
v_call: TRBV11-2
j_call: TRBJ1-1
cdr3_length: 14
d_call: -
cdr3_nt: TGTGCCAGCAGCTTAGATGAGAGGAACACTGAAGCTTTCTTT
cdr3_aa: CASSLDERNTEAFF

clone_size: few
v_call: TRBV19
j_call: TRBJ2-7
cdr3_length: 16
d_call: -
cdr3_nt: TGTGCCAGTATTCAGGCCCATGGGAACCCCCACGTCGCGCAGTACTTC
cdr3_aa: CASIQAHGNPHVAQYF

clone_size: -
v_call: TRBV6-2/TRBV6-3
j_call: TRBJ2-2
cdr3_length: 12
d_call: -
cdr3_nt: TGTGCCAGCAGTCAGACCACCGGGGAGCTGTTTTTT
cdr3_aa: CASSQTTGELFF

clone_size: few
v_call: TRBV7-2
j_call: TRBJ1-6
cdr3_length: 15
d_call: TRBD1
cdr3_nt: TGTGCCACCAGAGGGGCCAGGGGGTTATATTCACCCCTCCACTTT
cdr3_aa: CATRGARGLYSPLHF

clone_size: few
v_call: TRBV7-2
j_call: TRBJ2-2
cdr3_length: 15
d_call: -
cdr3_nt: TGTGCCAGCAGCTTGAAGGGGGGAGGCACCGGGGAGCTGTTTTTT
cdr3_aa: CASSLKGGGTGELFF

clone_size: -
v_call: TRBV6-6
j_call: TRBJ2-3
cdr3_length: 15
d_call: -
cdr3_nt: TGTGCCACCAGGGAGAGCGAGAGGGCGACAGATACGCAGTATTTT
cdr3_aa: CATRESERATDTQYF

clone_size: -
v_call: TRBV28
j_call: TRBJ2-5
cdr3_length: 13
d_call: TRBD2
cdr3_nt: TGTGCCAGCAATACTAGCGCGCAAGAGACCCAGTACTTC
cdr3_aa: CASNTSAQETQYF

clone_size: -
v_call: TRBV10-3
j_call: TRBJ2-5
cdr3_length: 14
d_call: -
cdr3_nt: TGTGCCATCAGTGAGAGGGACCTCCAAGAGACCCAGTACTTC
cdr3_aa: CAISERDLQETQYF

clone_size: -
v_call: TRBV6-5
j_call: TRBJ2-1
cdr3_length: 16
d_call: TRBD1
cdr3_nt: TGTGCCAGCAGTTACGGGACAGGGATGGAGGGCGATGAGCAGTTCTTC
cdr3_aa: CASSYGTGMEGDEQFF

clone_size: -
v_call: TRBV27
j_call: TRBJ1-5
cdr3_length: 13
d_call: -
cdr3_nt: TGTGCCAGCAGTTTAGACCTTGCTGGGCCCCAGCATTTT
cdr3_aa: CASSLDLAGPQHF

clone_size: few
v_call: TRBV7-2
j_call: TRBJ2-7
cdr3_length: 19
d_call: TRBD2
cdr3_nt: TGTGCCAGCAGCTTAGTGGTGGGACTAGCGGGAGGCGGCTCCTACGAGCAGTACTTC
cdr3_aa: CASSLVVGLAGGGSYEQYF

clone_size: few
v_call: TRBV28
j_call: TRBJ1-1
cdr3_length: 15
d_call: TRBD1
cdr3_nt: TGTGCCAGCAGTTCCACCGGGACAGCGAACACTGAAGCTTTCTTT
cdr3_aa: CASSSTGTANTEAFF

clone_size: few
v_call: TRBV7-8
j_call: TRBJ2-2
cdr3_length: 16
d_call: -
cdr3_nt: TGTGCCAGCAGCTTAAATGGTCCCGGGAGCACCGGGGAGCTGTTTTTT
cdr3_aa: CASSLNGPGSTGELFF

clone_size: many
v_call: TRBV7-2
j_call: TRBJ2-3
cdr3_length: 15
d_call: -
cdr3_nt: TGTGCCAGCAGCCCGGTACGGCGAGGCGCAGATACGCAGTATTTT
cdr3_aa: CASSPVRRGADTQYF

clone_size: -
v_call: TRBV4-1
j_call: TRBJ1-4
cdr3_length: 14
d_call: -
cdr3_nt: TGCGCCAGCGGGCGGGGAACAACTAATGAAAAACTGTTTTTT
cdr3_aa: CASGRGTTNEKLFF

clone_size: -
v_call: TRBV6-2/TRBV6-3
j_call: TRBJ2-7
cdr3_length: 15
d_call: TRBD2
cdr3_nt: TGTGCCAGCACCCCCAGCGGGAGGGAAACCTACGAGCAGTACTTC
cdr3_aa: CASTPSGRETYEQYF

clone_size: -
v_call: TRBV6-2/TRBV6-3
j_call: TRBJ2-7
cdr3_length: 14
d_call: -
cdr3_nt: TGTGCCAGCAGTAGGCCGGGTGGCTCCTACGAGCAGTACTTC
cdr3_aa: CASSRPGGSYEQYF

clone_size: many
v_call: TRBV7-2
j_call: TRBJ2-1
cdr3_length: 15
d_call: -
cdr3_nt: TGTGCCAGCAGCTTAGATCGCGCCACCTACAATGAGCAGTTCTTC
cdr3_aa: CASSLDRATYNEQFF

clone_size: -
v_call: TRBV19
j_call: TRBJ2-7
cdr3_length: 15
d_call: -
cdr3_nt: TGTGCCAGTAGTATTGAGGGTTCGGGATCCTACGAGCAGTACTTC
cdr3_aa: CASSIEGSGSYEQYF

clone_size: few
v_call: TRBV28
j_call: TRBJ1-5
cdr3_length: 15
d_call: -
cdr3_nt: TGTGCCAGGCACTATGAGGCGGGCTGCTATCAGCCCCAGCATTTT
cdr3_aa: CARHYEAGCYQPQHF

clone_size: many
v_call: TRBV7-3
j_call: TRBJ1-2
cdr3_length: 14
d_call: -
cdr3_nt: TGTGCCAGCAGCCAGGACATTTGGGGCTATGGCTACACCTTC
cdr3_aa: CASSQDIWGYGYTF

clone_size: -
v_call: TRBV20-1
j_call: TRBJ1-5
cdr3_length: 14
d_call: -
cdr3_nt: TGCAGTGCTAGAGGGCCGGGTCAAAGTCAGCCCCAGCATTTT
cdr3_aa: CSARGPGQSQPQHF

clone_size: -
v_call: TRBV7-2
j_call: TRBJ2-7
cdr3_length: 16
d_call: TRBD1
cdr3_nt: TGTGCCAGCAGCTTAGCCCGGGACAGGAGAGCCTACGAGCAGTACTTC
cdr3_aa: CASSLARDRRAYEQYF

clone_size: few
v_call: TRBV7-2
j_call: TRBJ2-7
cdr3_length: 15
d_call: -
cdr3_nt: TGTGCCAGCAGCTTAGACGGGGGCGCCTCCTACGAGCAGTACTTC
cdr3_aa: CASSLDGGASYEQYF

clone_size: few
v_call: TRBV11-2
j_call: TRBJ1-2
cdr3_length: 14
d_call: -
cdr3_nt: TGTGCCAGCAGCTTGGAGTGGCAAGGAGATGGCTACACCTTC
cdr3_aa: CASSLEWQGDGYTF

clone_size: -
v_call: TRBV15
j_call: TRBJ1-5
cdr3_length: 15
d_call: -
cdr3_nt: TGTGCCACCAGCAGAGGGGGGACGCACGATGGGTCCCAGCATTTT
cdr3_aa: CATSRGGTHDGSQHF

clone_size: few
v_call: TRBV24-1
j_call: TRBJ2-1
cdr3_length: 14
d_call: -
cdr3_nt: TGTGCCACCGGGGGGACGGGGGTCTACAATGAGCAGTTCTTC
cdr3_aa: CATGGTGVYNEQFF

clone_size: few
v_call: TRBV12-5
j_call: TRBJ1-2
cdr3_length: 14
d_call: TRBD1
cdr3_nt: TGTGCTAGTGGTTTCGACAGGGGGAGGAATGGCTACACCTTC
cdr3_aa: CASGFDRGRNGYTF

clone_size: few
v_call: TRBV28
j_call: TRBJ1-4
cdr3_length: 15
d_call: -
cdr3_nt: TGTGCCAGCAGTCCCCATGAACAGGGAAATGAAAAACTGTTTTTT
cdr3_aa: CASSPHEQGNEKLFF

clone_size: -
v_call: TRBV19
j_call: TRBJ2-1
cdr3_length: 16
d_call: -
cdr3_nt: TGTGCCAGTAGTATAAAGGTTGCTACCTCCTACAATGAGCAGTTCTTC
cdr3_aa: CASSIKVATSYNEQFF

clone_size: -
v_call: TRBV5-3
j_call: TRBJ2-2
cdr3_length: 12
d_call: -
cdr3_nt: TGTGCCAGCAGCGAGTGGTCCGGGGAGCTGTTTTTT
cdr3_aa: CASSEWSGELFF

clone_size: -
v_call: TRBV7-2
j_call: TRBJ2-3
cdr3_length: 15
d_call: -
cdr3_nt: TGTGCCAGCAGCTTAAGGTTAGGGTACACAGATACGCAGTATTTT
cdr3_aa: CASSLRLGYTDTQYF

clone_size: -
v_call: TRBV11-3
j_call: TRBJ1-4
cdr3_length: 15
d_call: TRBD1
cdr3_nt: TGTGCCAGCAGCGCCCGGGACAGGGGGGGTGAAAAACTGTTTTTT
cdr3_aa: CASSARDRGGEKLFF

clone_size: -
v_call: TRBV27
j_call: TRBJ1-5
cdr3_length: 16
d_call: -
cdr3_nt: TGTGCCAGCAACCCTGGGATTTCTTTGCCCAATCAGCCCCAGCATTTT
cdr3_aa: CASNPGISLPNQPQHF

clone_size: -
v_call: TRBV12-3/TRBV12-4
j_call: TRBJ1-4
cdr3_length: 13
d_call: -
cdr3_nt: TGTGCCAGCAGCGGATCAACTAATGAAAAACTGTTTTTT
cdr3_aa: CASSGSTNEKLFF